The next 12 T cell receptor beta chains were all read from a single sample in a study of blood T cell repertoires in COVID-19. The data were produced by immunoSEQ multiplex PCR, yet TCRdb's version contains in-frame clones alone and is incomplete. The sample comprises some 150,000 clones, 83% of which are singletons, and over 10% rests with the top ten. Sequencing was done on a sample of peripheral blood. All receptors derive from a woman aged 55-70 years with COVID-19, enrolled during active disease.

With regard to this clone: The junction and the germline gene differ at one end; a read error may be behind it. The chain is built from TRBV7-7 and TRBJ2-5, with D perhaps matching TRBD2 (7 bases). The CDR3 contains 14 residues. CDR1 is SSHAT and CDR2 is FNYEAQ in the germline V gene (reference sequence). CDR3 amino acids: CASSLAGQGETQYF. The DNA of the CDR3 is TGTGCTAGCAGCTTAGCGGGCCAGGGGGAGACCCAGTACTTC.

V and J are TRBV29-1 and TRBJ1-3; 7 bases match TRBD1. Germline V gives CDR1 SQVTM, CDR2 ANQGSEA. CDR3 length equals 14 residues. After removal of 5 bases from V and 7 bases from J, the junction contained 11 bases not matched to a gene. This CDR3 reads CSVISRGLGNTIYF. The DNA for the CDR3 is TGCAGCGTTATCTCGAGGGGGCTAGGGAACACCATATATTTT.

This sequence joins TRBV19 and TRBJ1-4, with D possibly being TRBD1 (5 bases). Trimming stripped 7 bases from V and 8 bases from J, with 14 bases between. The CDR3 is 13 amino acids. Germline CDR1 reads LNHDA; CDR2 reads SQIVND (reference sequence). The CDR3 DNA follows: TGTGCCAGTATTAGGACACGAGGCGAAAAACTGTTTTTT. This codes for CASIRTRGEKLFF.

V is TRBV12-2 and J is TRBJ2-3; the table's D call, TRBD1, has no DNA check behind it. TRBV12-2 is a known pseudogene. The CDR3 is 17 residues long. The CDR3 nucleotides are TGTGCAAGTCGCTCTCCCCCAGGGGGCTGGGGCACAGATACGCAGTATTTT. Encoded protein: CASRSPPGGWGTDTQYF.

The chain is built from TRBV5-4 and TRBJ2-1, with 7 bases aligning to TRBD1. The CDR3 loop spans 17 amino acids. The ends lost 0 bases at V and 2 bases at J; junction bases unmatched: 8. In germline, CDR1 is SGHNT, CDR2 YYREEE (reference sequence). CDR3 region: CASSLVGQVRPYNEQFF. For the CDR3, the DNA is TGTGCCAGCAGCTTGGTAGGACAGGTGAGACCCTACAATGAGCAGTTCTTC.

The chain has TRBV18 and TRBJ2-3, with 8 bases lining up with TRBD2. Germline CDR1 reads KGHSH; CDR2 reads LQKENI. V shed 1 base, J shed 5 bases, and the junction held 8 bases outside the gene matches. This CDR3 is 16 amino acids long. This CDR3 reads CASSPRSRGDIDTQYF. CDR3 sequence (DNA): TGTGCCAGCTCACCACGATCGCGGGGGGATATAGATACGCAGTATTTT.

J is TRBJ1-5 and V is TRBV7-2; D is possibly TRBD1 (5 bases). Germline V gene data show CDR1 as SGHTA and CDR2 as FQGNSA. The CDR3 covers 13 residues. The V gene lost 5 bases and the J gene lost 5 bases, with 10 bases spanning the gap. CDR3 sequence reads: CASSIDRHQPQHF. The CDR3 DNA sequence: TGTGCCAGCAGCATAGACAGACATCAGCCCCAGCATTTT.

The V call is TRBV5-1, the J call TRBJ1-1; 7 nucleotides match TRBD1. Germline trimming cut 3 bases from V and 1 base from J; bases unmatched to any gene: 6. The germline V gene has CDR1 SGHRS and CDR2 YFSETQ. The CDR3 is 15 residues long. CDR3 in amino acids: CASSSQGGANTEAFF. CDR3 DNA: TGCGCCAGCAGCTCACAAGGGGGCGCGAACACTGAAGCTTTCTTT. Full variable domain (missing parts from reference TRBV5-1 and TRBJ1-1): KAGVTQTPRYLIKTRGQQVTLSCSPISGHRSVSWYQQTPGQGLQFLFEYFSETQRNKGNFPGRFSGRQFSNSRSEMNVSTLELGDSALYLCASSSQGGANTEAFFGQGTRLTVV.

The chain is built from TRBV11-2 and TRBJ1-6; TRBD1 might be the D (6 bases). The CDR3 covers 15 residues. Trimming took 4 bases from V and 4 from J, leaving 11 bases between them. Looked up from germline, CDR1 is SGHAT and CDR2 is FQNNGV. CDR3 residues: CASSSRQAYNSPLHF. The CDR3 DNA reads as TGTGCCAGCAGCTCGAGACAGGCTTATAATTCACCCCTCCACTTT.

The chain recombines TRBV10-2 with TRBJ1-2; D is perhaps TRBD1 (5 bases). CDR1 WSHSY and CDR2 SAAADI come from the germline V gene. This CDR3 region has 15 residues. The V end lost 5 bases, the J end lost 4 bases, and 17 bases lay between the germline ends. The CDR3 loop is CASSFGQGYGYGYTF. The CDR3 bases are TGCGCCAGCAGTTTTGGACAAGGGTATGGCTATGGCTACACCTTC.

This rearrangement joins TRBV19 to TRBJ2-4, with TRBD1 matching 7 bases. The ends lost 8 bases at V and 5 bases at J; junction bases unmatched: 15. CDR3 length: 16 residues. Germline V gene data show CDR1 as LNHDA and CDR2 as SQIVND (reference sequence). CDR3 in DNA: TGTGCCAGTGCGAAGGGACAGACCTTTTTCCAAAACATTCAGTACTTC. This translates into CASAKGQTFFQNIQYF. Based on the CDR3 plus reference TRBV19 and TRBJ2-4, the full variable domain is DGGITQSPKYLFRKEGQNVTLSCEQNLNHDAMYWYRQDPGQGLRLIYYSQIVNDFQKGDIAEGYSVSREKKESFPLTVTSAQKNPTAFYLCASAKGQTFFQNIQYFGAGTRLSVL.

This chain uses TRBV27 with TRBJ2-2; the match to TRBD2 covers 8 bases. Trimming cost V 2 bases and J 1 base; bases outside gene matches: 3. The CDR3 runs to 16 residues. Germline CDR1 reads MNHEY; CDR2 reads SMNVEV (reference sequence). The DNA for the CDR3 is TGTGCCAGCAGTTTACGGACTAGCTTGAACACCGGGGAGCTGTTTTTT. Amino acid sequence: CASSLRTSLNTGELFF.